This passage covers 31 T cell receptor beta chains from one sample sequenced in a study of blood T cell repertoires in COVID-19. TCRdb keeps only in-frame clones here, not all; method: immunoSEQ multiplex PCR. The sample has 150,000 or so clones; about 81% are singletons. The source material was peripheral blood. The receptors originated from a woman aged 70-85 years with acute or convalescent COVID-19.

The chain has TRBV11-3 and TRBJ2-1; TRBD2 matches 14 bases. The CDR3 consists of 19 residues. With 5 bases clipped from V and 0 bases from J, the junction kept 9 bases outside the gene matches. Per the germline V gene, CDR1 is SGHNT and CDR2 is YENEEA. The CDR3 nucleotides are TGTGCCAGCAGCCCCGGGACTAGCGGGGGCCCGAGCTCCTACAATGAGCAGTTCTTC. The encoded protein is CASSPGTSGGPSSYNEQFF.

V and J are TRBV6-5 and TRBJ1-2; 8 nucleotides agree with TRBD1. The trim removed 4 bases at V and 6 bases at J, leaving 4 bases unmatched. The CDR3 loop spans 13 amino acids. Germline V gene sequence: CDR1 MNHEY, CDR2 SVGAGI. CDR3 DNA sequence: TGTGCCAGCAGTTCTTGGACAGGGAATGGCTACACCTTC. This sequence encodes CASSSWTGNGYTF.

This clone occurred a few times. The chain recombines TRBV19 with TRBJ2-7; TRBD1 matches 8 bases. From germline, CDR1 is LNHDA and CDR2 SQIVND (reference sequence). This CDR3 has 12 amino acids. V lost 6 bases to trimming and J lost 3 bases; unmatched junction nucleotides: 1. CDR3: CASRTGGYEQYF. As DNA, the CDR3 is TGTGCCAGTAGAACAGGGGGCTACGAGCAGTACTTC.

The CDR3 nucleotides are TGTGCCAGCAGCCCAGGAACCACTGAGGGCCTTAGGAAGGGCTACACCTTC. This encodes CASSPGTTEGLRKGYTF. The V gene is TRBV7-2, the J gene TRBJ1-2; D not resolved. Germline V gene sequence: CDR1 SGHTA, CDR2 FQGNSA. The CDR3 is made up of 17 amino acids. V was shortened by 5 bases and J by 8 bases, with 27 bases between the two germline ends.

This rearrangement joins TRBV7-2 to TRBJ2-1, with 11 bases lining up with TRBD2. V shed 1 base, J shed 7 bases, and the junction held 6 bases outside the gene matches. Germline V gene sequence: CDR1 SGHTA, CDR2 FQGNSA. The CDR3 sequence is 16 residues long. Written as DNA, the CDR3 is TGTGCCAGCAGCTTAGTCCGGCTAGCGGGGGGAAATGAGCAGTTCTTC. Residues: CASSLVRLAGGNEQFF.

CDR3 in amino acids: CATSDPSSGEDEQFF. The CDR3 DNA sequence: TGTGCCACCAGTGATCCCTCTAGCGGGGAGGATGAGCAGTTCTTC. The gene calls are TRBV24-1 and TRBJ2-1, with 9 bases lining up with TRBD2. The junction had 7 bases not matched to a gene; V was cut back by 3 bases and J by 8 bases. Germline V gives CDR1 KGHDR, CDR2 SFDVKD. The length of the CDR3 is 15 residues.

The genes are TRBV7-9 and TRBJ2-1; 11 bases agree with TRBD1. Germline CDR1 and CDR2: SEHNR and FQNEAQ (reference sequence). The junction had 17 bases not matched to a gene; V was cut back by 4 bases and J by 12 bases. The CDR3 loop spans 17 amino acids. CDR3 DNA: TGTGCCAGCAGCTCAACACCGGGACAGGGGGTCCCGCGAACGCAGTTCTTC. Its translation is CASSSTPGQGVPRTQFF.

The chain couples TRBV30 to TRBJ1-2; 7 bases agree with TRBD1. The CDR3 spans 14 residues. Trimming at V came to 3 bases and at J to 8 bases, leaving 12 bases not matched to a gene. Per germline, CDR1 GTSNPN and CDR2 SVGIG (reference sequence). CDR3 sequence: CAWRGIRGSDGYTF. The CDR3 nucleotides are TGTGCCTGGAGGGGAATCAGGGGGAGCGACGGCTACACCTTC.

The V call is TRBV7-2, the J call TRBJ2-5; D not certain. V was shortened by 3 bases and J by 2 bases, with 7 bases between the two germline ends. This CDR3 is 13 amino acids long. Germline loops: CDR1 SGHTA, CDR2 FQGNSA. The CDR3 sequence is CASSLNRQETQYF. DNA for the CDR3: TGTGCCAGCAGCTTGAACAGACAAGAGACCCAGTACTTC.

The CDR3 sequence: CASSTGRTNQPQHF. CDR3 bases: TGTGCCAGCAGCACCGGACGGACTAATCAGCCCCAGCATTTT. This chain uses TRBV7-8 with TRBJ1-5, with D hard to call. The CDR3 is made up of 14 amino acids. The V gene's germline CDR1 is SGHVS and CDR2 FQNEAQ. V was shortened by 5 bases and J by 4 bases, with 12 bases between the two germline ends.

This clone was seen a handful of times. This chain connects TRBV5-6 to TRBJ1-3, with a tentative D call TRBD1 (6 bases). Trimming took 3 bases from V and 5 from J, leaving 18 bases between them. This CDR3 is 16 amino acids long. Germline CDR1 and CDR2: SGHDT and YYEEEE. The CDR3 reads CASSYAGQGNRNTIYF. The CDR3 DNA sequence: TGTGCCAGCAGCTATGCGGGCCAGGGGAACAGAAACACCATATATTTT.

This clone was seen a few times. V usage is TRBV6-1 and J usage is TRBJ1-5, with TRBD1 matching 9 bases. Germline CDR1 and CDR2: MNHNS and SASEGT. The V segment lost 3 bases and the J segment 4 bases; nucleotides outside the gene matches: 4. There are 15 residues in the CDR3. The DNA for the CDR3 is TGTGCCAGCAGTGAGGGGACAGGGTTGAATCAGCCCCAGCATTTT. Amino acids: CASSEGTGLNQPQHF.

J is TRBJ2-2 and V is TRBV4-3; D may be TRBD2 (6 bases). This CDR3 comprises 15 residues. The germline CDR1 and CDR2 sequences are LGHNA and YSLEER. The V end lost 3 bases, the J end lost 5 bases, and 13 bases lay between the germline ends. The CDR3 DNA reads as TGCGCCAGCAGCCAGAAGTTCCGGGAGACCGGGGAGCTGTTTTTT. Translating it yields CASSQKFRETGELFF.

This chain links TRBV20-1 with TRBJ2-7; D perhaps matches TRBD1 (6 bases). The CDR3 length is 14 residues. The germline V and J ends were trimmed by 3 bases and 3 bases, with 15 bases remaining between them. Germline values: CDR1 DFQATT, CDR2 SNEGSKA (reference sequence). DNA for the CDR3: TGCAGTGCTAGTCGTGGGGGCTCTTACTACGAGCAGTACTTC. This gives the protein CSASRGGSYYEQYF.

The CDR3 sequence: CSASVSNYGYTF. Written as DNA, the CDR3 is TGCAGTGCTAGTGTTAGTAACTATGGCTACACCTTC. This chain links TRBV20-1 with TRBJ1-2, with D unresolved. The CDR3 length is 12 residues. Between the trimmed V and J ends, which lost 3 bases and 1 base, there was a span of 6 bases. Germline-derived CDR1 and CDR2 are DFQATT and SNEGSKA (reference sequence).

The chain carries TRBV18 and TRBJ2-7; the match to TRBD1 covers 9 bases. CDR1 and CDR2 from the germline V gene are KGHSH and LQKENI. V lost 5 bases and J lost 2; bases outside the gene matches: 7. This CDR3 is 15 amino acids long. CDR3 DNA sequence: TGTGCCAGCTCATCCCCGACAGGGGGTCCCTACGAGCAGTACTTC. Residues: CASSSPTGGPYEQYF.

The chain employs TRBV5-8 and TRBJ2-2; D unresolved. Trimming took 0 bases from V and 2 from J, leaving 5 bases between them. CDR3 size: 14 residues. CDR1 is SGHTS and CDR2 is YDEGEE in the germline V gene. CDR3 amino acids: CASSLGVNTGELFF. The CDR3 nucleotides read TGTGCCAGCAGCTTGGGAGTCAACACCGGGGAGCTGTTTTTT.

This clone has a handful of counts. This chain uses TRBV2 with TRBJ1-1; D remains unclear. Trimming shortened V by 7 bases and J by 1 base, and 16 bases separated the two germline ends. From germline, CDR1 is SNHLY and CDR2 FYNNEI. This CDR3 is 15 amino acids long. CDR3 DNA sequence: TGTGCCAGCACCGAGGGTGGGTATGAGAACACTGAAGCTTTCTTT. Its protein product is CASTEGGYENTEAFF.

Only one count was recorded for this clone. The chain recombines TRBV27 with TRBJ1-5; D might be TRBD1 (6 bases). CDR1 MNHEY and CDR2 SMNVEV come from the germline V gene (reference sequence). The CDR3 has 16 residues. V was shortened by 6 bases and J by 0 bases, with 15 bases between the two germline ends. In DNA form, the CDR3 reads TGTGCCAGCAGCCTAAACAGGGTTAATAGCAATCAGCCCCAGCATTTT. This translates into CASSLNRVNSNQPQHF.

The V and J genes are TRBV28 and TRBJ1-2; a possible D gene is TRBD1 (5 bases). The length of the CDR3 is 16 residues. V was pared by 1 base and J by 2 bases, with 14 bases between. CDR1 and CDR2 (germline): MDHEN, SYDVKM. The CDR3 protein is CASSLFGLEGNYGYTF. Here the CDR3 DNA reads TGTGCCAGCAGTTTATTTGGATTGGAGGGGAACTATGGCTACACCTTC.

The chain couples TRBV5-1 to TRBJ1-2, with 10 bases that match TRBD1. The trim removed 3 bases at V and 0 bases at J, leaving 5 bases unmatched. This CDR3 contains 16 residues. Germline values: CDR1 SGHRS, CDR2 YFSETQ. CDR3 in DNA: TGCGCCAGCAGCTCAGGACAGGGGGGAACTAACTATGGCTACACCTTC. Translated: CASSSGQGGTNYGYTF.

V usage is TRBV10-3 and J usage is TRBJ1-3; TRBD1 aligns across 9 bases. This CDR3 spans 16 amino acids. Germline V gene data show CDR1 as ENHRY and CDR2 as SYGVKD. J lost 2 bases, V lost 7 bases, and 9 bases had no gene match. The CDR3 region is CAIIPTGGLTGNTIYF. DNA of the CDR3: TGTGCCATCATACCGACAGGGGGTTTAACTGGAAACACCATATATTTT.

The chain links TRBV5-1 to TRBJ2-6; 8 bases fit TRBD1. Germline CDR1 and CDR2: SGHRS and YFSETQ. The V gene end was trimmed by 0 bases and the J gene end by 0 bases; junction bases not matched to a gene: 5. The CDR3 is 18 residues long. CDR3 DNA: TGCGCCAGCAGCTTGGATGGGGACAGGATCTCTGGGGCCAACGTCCTGACTTTC. Translated, it gives CASSLDGDRISGANVLTF.

The V call is TRBV12-3 or TRBV12-4, the J call TRBJ1-1, with D perhaps TRBD1 (6 bases). This CDR3 has 13 amino acids. The V end was cut by 4 bases, the J end by 5 bases, with 11 bases between. As DNA, the CDR3 is TGTGCCAGCAGTTCCAGACAGGCGACTGAAGCTTTCTTT. Protein sequence: CASSSRQATEAFF.

This sequence joins TRBV7-9 and TRBJ2-7; 11 bases fit TRBD1. The trim removed 4 bases at V and 4 bases at J, leaving 6 bases unmatched. The length of the CDR3 is 15 residues. Germline V CDR1 and CDR2: SEHNR, FQNEAQ (reference sequence). CDR3: CASSSQGQGVYEQYF. The CDR3 DNA reads as TGTGCCAGCAGCTCCCAGGGACAGGGGGTTTACGAGCAGTACTTC.

This chain connects TRBV4-3 to TRBJ2-3; D gene ambiguous. The germline gives CDR1 LGHNA, CDR2 YSLEER. V lost 3 bases and J lost 2, with 9 bases in between. The CDR3 runs 14 residues. The CDR3 region is CASSQLSDTDTQYF. The CDR3 DNA follows: TGCGCCAGCAGCCAGTTATCAGACACAGATACGCAGTATTTT.

The chain is built from TRBV15 and TRBJ1-2, with 7 bases aligning to TRBD1. The CDR3 consists of 15 residues. The germline V gene encodes CDR1 LNHNV and CDR2 YYDKDF (reference sequence). The V segment lost 3 bases and the J segment 0 bases; nucleotides outside the gene matches: 4. The CDR3: CATSRDRTPNYGYTF. CDR3 nucleotide sequence: TGTGCCACCAGCAGGGACAGGACCCCTAACTATGGCTACACCTTC.

The rearrangement links TRBV9 to TRBJ2-5; 7 bases are shared with TRBD2. From germline, CDR1 is SGDLS and CDR2 YYNGEE. J was trimmed by 2 bases and V by 2 bases; bases with no gene match: 6. This CDR3 has 15 amino acids. CDR3 region: CASSVQPSGQETQYF. The CDR3 DNA follows: TGTGCCAGCAGCGTCCAGCCTAGCGGTCAAGAGACCCAGTACTTC. The entire variable domain, with the rest obtained from reference TRBV9 and TRBJ2-5, is as follows: DSGVTQTPKHLITATGQRVTLRCSPRSGDLSVYWYQQSLDQGLQFLIQYYNGEERAKGNILERFSAQQFPDLHSELNLSSLELGDSALYFCASSVQPSGQETQYFGPGTRLLVL.

This clone was counted between two and nine times. The gene calls are TRBV5-1 and TRBJ2-2; TRBD2 matches at 13 bases. J was trimmed by 4 bases and V by 7 bases; bases with no gene match: 10. Germline CDR1 is SGHRS and CDR2 is YFSETQ. The CDR3 covers 17 residues. CDR3: CASYQGTSGVLTGELFF. The CDR3 region has the DNA TGCGCCAGCTACCAGGGGACTAGCGGGGTGCTCACCGGGGAGCTGTTTTTT.

The CDR3 DNA reads TGTGCCAGCAGCTTAGTGTCAGGCCCCAATCAGCCCCAGCATTTT. Translating it yields CASSLVSGPNQPQHF. The chain uses TRBV7-2 and TRBJ1-5; D gene uncertain. The CDR3 is made up of 15 amino acids. V lost 1 base to trimming and J lost 3 bases, with 10 bases between them. Germline CDR1 SGHTA, CDR2 FQGNSA.

With respect to this clone: The same CDR3 is also encoded by other DNA sequences in this sample. This chain connects TRBV9 to TRBJ1-5; D is uncertain. Trimming removed 0 bases at V and 3 bases at J, with 7 bases between. Germline V gene lookup returns CDR1 SGDLS and CDR2 YYNGEE. The CDR3 covers 14 residues. Written as DNA, the CDR3 is TGTGCCAGCAGCGTAGGTACAGCCAATCAGCCCCAGCATTTT. As protein: CASSVGTANQPQHF.